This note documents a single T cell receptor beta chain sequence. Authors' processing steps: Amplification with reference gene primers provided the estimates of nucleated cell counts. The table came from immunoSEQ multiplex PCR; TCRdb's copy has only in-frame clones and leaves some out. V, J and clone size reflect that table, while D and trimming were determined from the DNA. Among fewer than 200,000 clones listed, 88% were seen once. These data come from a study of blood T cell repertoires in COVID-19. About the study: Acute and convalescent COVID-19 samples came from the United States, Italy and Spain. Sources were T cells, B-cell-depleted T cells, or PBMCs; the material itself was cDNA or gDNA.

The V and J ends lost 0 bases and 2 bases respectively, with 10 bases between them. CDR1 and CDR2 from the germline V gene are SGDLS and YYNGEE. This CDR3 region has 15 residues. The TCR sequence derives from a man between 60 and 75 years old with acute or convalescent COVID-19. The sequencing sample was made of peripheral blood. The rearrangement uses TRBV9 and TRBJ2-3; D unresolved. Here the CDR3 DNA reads TGTGCCAGCAGCGTAGGATCGGTCCACACAGATACGCAGTATTTT. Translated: CASSVGSVHTDTQYF.